This T cell receptor (beta chain) came from a study of cytomegalovirus exposure and HLA in healthy donors. Study-level information: Across 350 to 500 genotyped donors, about 80% landed in the Caucasian-associated ancestry cluster.

In the case of this clone: Its antigen is as yet unknown.

There are 15 residues in the CDR3. The V end was cut by 3 bases, the J end by 8 bases, with 17 bases between. Germline V gene sequence: CDR1 SGDLS, CDR2 YYNGEE. Notes on the study in general: A link between a missense DCLRE1C variant and TCR beta V- and J-gene trimming emerged from a later analysis. In vitro testing confirmed a few CMV-associated chains as specific for CMV antigens. A later analysis reportedly identified an Asian-associated ancestry cluster as carrying fewer N-insertions than the roughly 600-donor mean.

This PCR relied on a set of 60 Vbeta primers and 13 Jbeta primers. TCRdb's table, derived via immunoSEQ multiplex PCR, lists solely in-frame clones and lacks some. The sample carries 150,000 to 200,000 clones, roughly 77% recorded once. Source material: PBMCs. The sequence was obtained from a man aged 30-40 years in good health and CMV-seropositive. The chain carries TRBV9 and TRBJ1-4; tentative D call: TRBD1 (6 bases). CDR3 nucleotide sequence: TGTGCCAGCAGCGCTCCTGGCAGGGGTGCCGAAAAACTGTTTTTT. It codes for CASSAPGRGAEKLFF.